The 10 T cell receptor beta chains below come from one sample, sequenced in a study of cytomegalovirus exposure and HLA in healthy donors. Both 60 Vbeta primers and 13 Jbeta primers went into the PCR. This table comes from immunoSEQ multiplex PCR, and its TCRdb copy is limited to in-frame clones, with some not included. The sample has about 54,000 clones, approximately 86% seen once. The specimen was PBMCs. All receptors come from a young woman in good health and CMV-seronegative.

Only a few counts were recorded for this clone. The chain links TRBV30 to TRBJ1-2, with 9 positions matching TRBD1. V shed 7 bases, J shed 8 bases, and the junction held 11 bases outside the gene matches. CDR1 is GTSNPN, CDR2 SVGIG, per germline (reference sequence). The CDR3 loop spans 13 amino acids. The CDR3 here is CAFQTGGGNGYTF. The CDR3 bases are TGTGCCTTTCAGACAGGGGGAGGGAACGGCTACACCTTC.

This clone was observed a handful of times. The V gene is TRBV19, the J gene TRBJ2-7, with 10 bases lining up with TRBD2. The germline V gene encodes CDR1 LNHDA and CDR2 SQIVND (reference sequence). The CDR3 consists of 15 residues. V lost 5 bases, J lost 5 bases, and 9 bases stayed unmatched. This chain's CDR3 is CASSAGLALGNEQYF. The DNA for the CDR3 is TGTGCCAGTAGTGCGGGACTAGCGCTCGGGAACGAGCAGTACTTC. The full variable domain, in which reference TRBV19 and TRBJ2-7 provide the parts outside the CDR3, is DGGITQSPKYLFRKEGQNVTLSCEQNLNHDAMYWYRQDPGQGLRLIYYSQIVNDFQKGDIAEGYSVSREKKESFPLTVTSAQKNPTAFYLCASSAGLALGNEQYFGPGTRLTVT.

This chain joins TRBV5-1 and TRBJ2-3; D may be TRBD1 (5 bases). This CDR3 is built from 13 residues. Per the germline V gene, CDR1 is SGHRS and CDR2 is YFSETQ. V shed 4 bases and J shed 3 bases, with 9 bases lying between them. CDR3 bases: TGCGCCAGCAGCGCCCGGACAACAGATACGCAGTATTTT. The encoded protein is CASSARTTDTQYF.

This clone was counted between two and nine times. The chain combines TRBV6-4 with TRBJ2-3, with 12 bases aligning to TRBD2. Germline V gene data show CDR1 as MRHNA and CDR2 as SNTAGT. Germline trimming cut 3 bases from V and 1 base from J; bases unmatched to any gene: 5. The CDR3 contains 17 residues. The CDR3, as DNA: TGTGCCAGCAGTGAACTAGCGGGAGGAGAGGGCACAGATACGCAGTATTTT. It encodes CASSELAGGEGTDTQYF.

This clone was seen a few times. V and J are TRBV7-2 and TRBJ1-1; D ambiguous. This CDR3 region has 14 residues. The germline V gene encodes CDR1 SGHTA and CDR2 FQGNSA. Trimming took 6 bases from V and 2 from J, leaving 13 bases between them. The CDR3 DNA is TGTGCCAGCAGATACCCTGGAGGAAACACTGAAGCTTTCTTT. Its translation is CASRYPGGNTEAFF.

This chain joins TRBV13 and TRBJ2-2; 11 bases align to TRBD2. The CDR3 spans 16 residues. Germline assignment: CDR1 PRHDT and CDR2 FYEKMQ (reference sequence). The V and J ends lost 5 bases and 5 bases, in that order; junction bases with no gene match: 7. This chain's CDR3 is CASSRAGTSGTGELFF. DNA of the CDR3: TGTGCCAGCAGCCGAGCCGGGACTAGCGGTACCGGGGAGCTGTTTTTT.

CDR3 coding DNA: TGTGCCAGCAGCCCACTCAGGGGGAACCTTCTCACCGGCGACACCGGGGAGCTGTTTTTT. It translates to CASSPLRGNLLTGDTGELFF. The chain carries TRBV5-4 and TRBJ2-2, with 7 nucleotides matching TRBD1. V was clipped by 4 bases and J by 3 bases; unmatched bases: 21. The CDR3 totals 20 residues. Germline V gene sequence: CDR1 SGHNT, CDR2 YYREEE (reference sequence).

The CDR3 spells CASSPGGPSVEQYF. The CDR3 DNA follows: TGTGCCAGCAGTCCCGGCGGTCCTTCCGTCGAGCAGTACTTC. V usage is TRBV27 and J usage is TRBJ2-7; no reliable D call. In germline, CDR1 is MNHEY, CDR2 SMNVEV (reference sequence). This CDR3 region has 14 residues. V gave up 5 bases and J gave up 6 bases, with 17 bases separating them.

The chain is built from TRBV5-4 and TRBJ2-6, with D possibly matching TRBD1 (6 bases). The germline V and J ends were trimmed by 4 bases and 1 base, with 9 bases remaining between them. The CDR3 is 15 amino acids. The germline gives CDR1 SGHNT, CDR2 YYREEE (reference sequence). CDR3 sequence (DNA): TGTGCCAGCAGCGCCAGGGGATCTGGGGCCAACGTCCTGACTTTC. Its protein product is CASSARGSGANVLTF.

This rearrangement joins TRBV30 to TRBJ2-3; 10 nucleotides line up with TRBD1. The V and J ends lost 4 bases and 4 bases, in that order; junction bases with no gene match: 14. The germline V gene encodes CDR1 GTSNPN and CDR2 SVGIG (reference sequence). The CDR3 runs 17 residues. CDR3: CAWTGFRDRGFSDTQYF. Here the CDR3 DNA reads TGTGCCTGGACTGGTTTTCGGGACAGGGGATTTTCAGATACGCAGTATTTT.